Described below is a single TCR beta chain sequence and its context. What antigen it recognizes has not been identified. The junction and the germline gene differ at one end; a read error may be behind it. The CDR3 covers 14 residues, taking in both the cysteine and the phenylalanine. This entry keeps only the CDR3 DNA: 42 bases, framed from base 1. The germline V gene (reference sequence) sets CDR1 to MNHEY and CDR2 to SMNVEV. This sample was taken from a study of radiotherapy plus CTLA-4 blockade in lung cancer (dated 2018 in TCRdb). In the study overall: Objective responses occurred in 18% of enrolled patients, and around 29% achieved disease control. What the work shows at the level of the full study, not this receptor alone: After treatment with radiotherapy and ipilimumab, TCR clones that originated in tumors expanded in peripheral blood. Early dynamic changes in blood T cell clones, together with increased serum interferon-beta after radiation, were reported as the strongest predictors of response.

The library was produced with the immunoSEQ multiplex PCR assay. The table was pulled from immuneACCESS by TCRdb, which kept in-frame rearrangements only. Such tables lose some clones; where checked, under half of the loss comes from unresolved V genes, and the rest has no known cause. This sample holds tens of thousands of clones; approximately 82% were observed only once. The ten most abundant clones make up roughly 24% of the sample. Focal radiation therapy combined with CTLA-4 blockade (ipilimumab) was tested in patients with chemo-refractory metastatic non-small-cell lung cancer. The sequence was collected from a human donor with non-small cell lung cancer that progressed on radiotherapy plus ipilimumab. Sequencing was performed on peripheral blood, taken from a patient treated with radiotherapy plus ipilimumab. This sequence uses TRBV27 and TRBJ2-1; no confident D gene assignment can be made. The base sequence is TGTGCCAGCAGTTTCCAGAGCTCCTACAGTGAGCAGTTCTTC. Its translation reads: CASSFQSSYSEQFF.